Listed here are 16 T cell receptor beta chains from one sample, sequenced in a study of blood T cells in healthy people across ages. A second about 7 to 12 cycle PCR used barcoded and J-beta primers. MiXCR, run by TCRdb on the 5' RACE reads, gives a single entry per CDR3 protein. The sample contains around 1,800,000 distinct CDR3 sequences, about 39% of which appear only once. The sample consisted of blood. The receptors were gathered from a human donor in good health.

The chain links TRBV7-2 to TRBJ2-1; no reliable D call. Trimming took 6 bases from V and 5 from J, leaving 17 bases between them. Germline lookup yields CDR1 SGHTA and CDR2 FQGNSA. This CDR3 has 15 residues. The CDR3 region has the DNA TGTGCCAGCAGATCAAGGACGGTAAACCACAATGAGCAGTTCTTC. Residues: CASRSRTVNHNEQFF.

This clonotype has only a few counts. This chain connects TRBV7-2 to TRBJ1-2; D not resolved. Trimming removed 5 bases from V and 8 bases from J, with 15 bases in between. The CDR3 consists of 13 residues. Germline CDR1 is SGHTA and CDR2 is FQGNSA. The CDR3 region has the DNA TGTGCCAGCAGCACAGCCGGGGTGGTCGGCTACACCTTC. Translation: CASSTAGVVGYTF.

The chain employs TRBV29-1 and TRBJ1-2, with a tentative D call TRBD1 (6 bases). With 6 bases removed from V and 0 bases from J, the gap between germline ends came to 11 bases. The CDR3 consists of 13 residues. Germline lookup yields CDR1 SQVTM and CDR2 ANQGSEA. CDR3 bases: TGCAGCGTGGGAGGACAGTCTAACTATGGCTACACCTTC. It encodes CSVGGQSNYGYTF.

The chain joins TRBV12-3 or TRBV12-4 to TRBJ2-1; no reliable D call. CDR3 length equals 13 residues. CDR3 DNA sequence: TGTGTGAGCAGTCCCAGCTCCTACAATGAGCAGTTCTTC. Amino acid sequence: CVSSPSSYNEQFF.

The gene calls are TRBV4-3 and TRBJ1-2; D not resolved. V lost 5 bases, J lost 11 bases, and 27 bases lay in between. Germline V gene sequence: CDR1 LGHNA, CDR2 YSLEER. This CDR3 is built from 16 residues. In nucleotides, the CDR3 is TGCGCCAGCAGCTCAACGATCGCAGCGCTCGACGTTCGTTACACCTTC. It is translated as CASSSTIAALDVRYTF.

J is TRBJ2-5 and V is TRBV12-3 or TRBV12-4; D possibly matches TRBD1 or TRBD2 (5 bases each). This CDR3 region has 15 residues. Trimming removed 5 bases at V and 4 bases at J, with 17 bases between. CDR3 DNA sequence: TGTGCCAGCAGTCCCGCTGGGGGTGGGGGAGAGACCCAGTACTTC. This gives the protein CASSPAGGGGETQYF.

This clonotype was seen a few times. The chain uses TRBV7-9 and TRBJ1-2, with D uncertain. Germline V CDR1 and CDR2: SEHNR, FQNEAQ (reference sequence). This CDR3 has 14 amino acids. V gave up 3 bases and J gave up 2 bases, with 10 bases separating them. CDR3 in DNA: TGTGCCAGCAGCTTCGGACCGTCAAACTATGGCTACACCTTC. Translating gives CASSFGPSNYGYTF.

The chain links TRBV2 to TRBJ2-5; the match to TRBD1 covers 10 bases. Germline lookup yields CDR1 SNHLY and CDR2 FYNNEI. The CDR3 is 16 amino acids. V shed 6 bases, J shed 3 bases, and the junction held 10 bases outside the gene matches. CDR3 DNA: TGTGCCAGCAGGGGAACCGGGACAGGGGTGAAAGAGACCCAGTACTTC. Its protein is CASRGTGTGVKETQYF.

This clonotype was observed a handful of times. The chain employs TRBV7-2 and TRBJ2-5, with 15 bases lining up with TRBD2. The CDR3 is 16 amino acids. The germline V gene encodes CDR1 SGHTA and CDR2 FQGNSA. V was pared by 4 bases and J by 1 base, with 1 base of the junction left unmatched. The CDR3 nucleotides are TGTGCCAGCAGCTGGGGACTAGCGGGGGGCCAAGAGACCCAGTACTTC. Translated: CASSWGLAGGQETQYF.

The genes are TRBV6-5 and TRBJ2-3, with D perhaps matching TRBD1 or TRBD2 (6 bases each). This CDR3 is 15 amino acids long. Trimming cost V 6 bases and J 3 bases, with 16 bases left between them. Germline CDR1 reads MNHEY; CDR2 reads SVGAGI. CDR3: CASSWTAEGTDTQYF. The CDR3 DNA reads TGTGCCAGCAGCTGGACAGCGGAGGGGACAGATACGCAGTATTTT.

The V gene is TRBV29-1, the J gene TRBJ1-2, with TRBD1 matching over 10 bases. CDR1 and CDR2 from the germline V gene are SQVTM and ANQGSEA. V gave up 0 bases and J gave up 4 bases; unmatched junction bases: 5. CDR3 size: 15 residues. CDR3 coding DNA: TGCAGCGTTGAAGAGGGACAGGGGATCGCCTATGGCTACACCTTC. Encoded protein: CSVEEGQGIAYGYTF.

The chain uses TRBV5-1 and TRBJ2-4; 7 bases agree with TRBD2. With the DNA end fitting TRBJ2-7 better, the J assignment may be wrong. The CDR3 length is 15 residues. Germline V gene lookup returns CDR1 SGHRS and CDR2 YFSETQ. Here the CDR3 DNA reads TGCGCCAGCAGCCTGGATCCTAGCGGTGTCTACGAGCAGTACTTC. Translating it yields CASSLDPSGVYEQYF.

V is TRBV13 and J is TRBJ1-6; 11 bases align to TRBD1. This CDR3 has 17 residues. V lost 5 bases to trimming and J lost 9 bases; unmatched junction nucleotides: 12. The V gene's germline CDR1 is PRHDT and CDR2 FYEKMQ (reference sequence). CDR3 DNA: TGTGCCAGCAGCCTGGATTCCGGGACAGGGGGTTTTTCACCCCTCCACTTT. This translates into CASSLDSGTGGFSPLHF.

This clonotype has just a few counts. The J gene is TRBJ2-3, the V gene TRBV11-3; no reliable D call. Germline CDR1 reads SGHNT; CDR2 reads YENEEA. V was shortened by 0 bases and J by 0 bases, with 4 bases between the two germline ends. The CDR3 extends over 14 amino acids. The CDR3 DNA sequence: TGTGCCAGCAGCTTAGAAGCGAGCACAGATACGCAGTATTTT. This sequence encodes CASSLEASTDTQYF.

This sequence joins TRBV18 and TRBJ2-1; D not certain. V lost 5 bases to trimming and J lost 0 bases, with 14 bases between them. Germline loops: CDR1 KGHSH, CDR2 LQKENI. The CDR3 spans 16 residues. CDR3 sequence: CASSSTRASSYNEQFF. CDR3 coding DNA: TGTGCCAGCTCATCTACCCGAGCGAGCTCCTACAATGAGCAGTTCTTC.

This clonotype was seen a few times. The chain has TRBV6-5 and TRBJ2-1; TRBD2 aligns across 7 bases. The J segment lost 4 bases and the V segment lost 3 bases, leaving 6 bases of the junction unmatched. The CDR3 totals 15 residues. Germline V gene lookup returns CDR1 MNHEY and CDR2 SVGAGI. CDR3 amino acids: CASSYLSGAYNEQFF. The CDR3 DNA reads as TGTGCCAGCAGTTATCTAAGCGGGGCTTACAATGAGCAGTTCTTC.